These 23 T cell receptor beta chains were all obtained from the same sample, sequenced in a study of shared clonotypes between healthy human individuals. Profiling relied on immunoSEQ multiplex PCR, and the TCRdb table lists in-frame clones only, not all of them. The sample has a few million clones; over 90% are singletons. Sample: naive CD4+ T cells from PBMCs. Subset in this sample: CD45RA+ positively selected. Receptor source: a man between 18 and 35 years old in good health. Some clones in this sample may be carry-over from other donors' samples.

The DNA for the CDR3 is TGTGCCAGCAGTCTAGTATCCAGTAGCACAGATACGCAGTATTTT. It encodes CASSLVSSSTDTQYF. This chain connects TRBV28 to TRBJ2-3; D ambiguous. The germline V and J ends were trimmed by 5 bases and 0 bases, with 12 bases remaining between them. CDR3 length: 15 residues. The germline V gene encodes CDR1 MDHEN and CDR2 SYDVKM.

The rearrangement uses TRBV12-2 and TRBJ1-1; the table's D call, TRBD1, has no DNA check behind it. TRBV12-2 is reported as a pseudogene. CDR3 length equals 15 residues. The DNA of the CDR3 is TGTGCAAGTCGCTTAGTGCAGGGTTGGAGCACTGAAGCTTTCTTT. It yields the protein CASRLVQGWSTEAFF.

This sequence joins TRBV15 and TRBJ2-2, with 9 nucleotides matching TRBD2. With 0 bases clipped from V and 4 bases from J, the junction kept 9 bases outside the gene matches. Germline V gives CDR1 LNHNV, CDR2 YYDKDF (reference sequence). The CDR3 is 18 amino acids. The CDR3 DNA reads TGTGCCACCAGCAGAGATGTTGGTCGCGGGAGGGCCACCGGGGAGCTGTTTTTT. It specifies CATSRDVGRGRATGELFF.

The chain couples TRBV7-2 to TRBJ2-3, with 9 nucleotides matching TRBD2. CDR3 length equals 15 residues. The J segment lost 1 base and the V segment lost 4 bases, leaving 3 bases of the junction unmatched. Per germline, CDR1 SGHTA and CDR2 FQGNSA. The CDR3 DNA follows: TGTGCCAGCAGCTGGCGGGGGGGACGCACAGATACGCAGTATTTT. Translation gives CASSWRGGRTDTQYF.

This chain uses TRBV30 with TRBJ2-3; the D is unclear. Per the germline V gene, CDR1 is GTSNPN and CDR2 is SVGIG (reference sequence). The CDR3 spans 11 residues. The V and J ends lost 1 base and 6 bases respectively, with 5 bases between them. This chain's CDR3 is CAWSEGDTQYF. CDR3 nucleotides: TGTGCCTGGAGTGAAGGGGATACGCAGTATTTT.

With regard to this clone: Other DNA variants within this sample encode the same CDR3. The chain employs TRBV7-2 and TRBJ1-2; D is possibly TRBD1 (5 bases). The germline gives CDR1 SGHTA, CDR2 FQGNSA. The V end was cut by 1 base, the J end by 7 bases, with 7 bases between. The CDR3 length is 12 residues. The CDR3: CASSLVGVGYTF. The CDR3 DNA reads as TGTGCCAGCAGCTTAGTGGGGGTTGGCTACACCTTC. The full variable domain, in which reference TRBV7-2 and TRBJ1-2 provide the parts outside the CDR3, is GAGVSQSPSNKVTEKGKDVELRCDPISGHTALYWYRQSLGQGLEFLIYFQGNSAPDKSGLPSDRFSAERTGGSVSTLTIQRTQQEDSAVYLCASSLVGVGYTFGSGTRLTVV.

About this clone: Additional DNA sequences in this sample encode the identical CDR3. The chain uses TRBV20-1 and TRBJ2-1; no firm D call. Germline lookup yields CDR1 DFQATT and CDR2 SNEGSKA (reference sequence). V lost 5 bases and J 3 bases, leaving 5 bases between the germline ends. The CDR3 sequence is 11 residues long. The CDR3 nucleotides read TGCAGTGCTCCTGACTACAATGAGCAGTTCTTC. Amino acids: CSAPDYNEQFF.

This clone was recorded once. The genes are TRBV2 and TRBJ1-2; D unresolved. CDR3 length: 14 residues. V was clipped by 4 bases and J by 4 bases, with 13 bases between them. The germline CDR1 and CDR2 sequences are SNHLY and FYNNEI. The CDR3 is CASSVQREGYGYTF. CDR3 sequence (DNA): TGTGCCAGCAGTGTCCAGAGGGAGGGCTATGGCTACACCTTC.

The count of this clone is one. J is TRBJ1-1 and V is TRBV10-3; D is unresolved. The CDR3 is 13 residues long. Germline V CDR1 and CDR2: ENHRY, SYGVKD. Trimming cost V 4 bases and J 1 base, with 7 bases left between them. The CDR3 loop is CAISGTQNTEAFF. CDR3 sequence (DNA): TGTGCCATCAGTGGGACTCAGAACACTGAAGCTTTCTTT.

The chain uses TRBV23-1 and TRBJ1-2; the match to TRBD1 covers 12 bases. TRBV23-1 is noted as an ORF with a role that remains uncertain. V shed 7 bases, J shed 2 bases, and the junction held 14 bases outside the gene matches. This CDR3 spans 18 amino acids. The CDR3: CASTRRDRGLVLNYGYTF. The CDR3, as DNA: TGCGCCAGCACCCGCCGGGACAGGGGGCTAGTGCTCAACTATGGCTACACCTTC.

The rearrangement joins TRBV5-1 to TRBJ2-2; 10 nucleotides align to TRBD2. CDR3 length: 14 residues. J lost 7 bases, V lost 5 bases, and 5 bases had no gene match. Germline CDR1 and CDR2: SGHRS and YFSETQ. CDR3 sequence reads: CASRSGRAIGELFF. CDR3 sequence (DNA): TGCGCCAGCAGGAGCGGGAGGGCGATCGGGGAGCTGTTTTTT.

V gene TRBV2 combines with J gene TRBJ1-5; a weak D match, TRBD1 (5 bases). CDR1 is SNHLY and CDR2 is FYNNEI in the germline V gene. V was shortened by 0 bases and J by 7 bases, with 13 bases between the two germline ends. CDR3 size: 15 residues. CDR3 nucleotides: TGTGCCAGCAGTGAAGCGGCGGTAGGGGTACAGCCCCAGCATTTT. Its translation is CASSEAAVGVQPQHF.

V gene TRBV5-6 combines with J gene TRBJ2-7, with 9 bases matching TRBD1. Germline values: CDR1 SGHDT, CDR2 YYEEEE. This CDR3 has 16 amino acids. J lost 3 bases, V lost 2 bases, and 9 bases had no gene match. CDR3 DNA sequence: TGTGCCAGCAGCTTCAGGCCAAGACAGGGGGTCTACGAGCAGTACTTC. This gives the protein CASSFRPRQGVYEQYF.

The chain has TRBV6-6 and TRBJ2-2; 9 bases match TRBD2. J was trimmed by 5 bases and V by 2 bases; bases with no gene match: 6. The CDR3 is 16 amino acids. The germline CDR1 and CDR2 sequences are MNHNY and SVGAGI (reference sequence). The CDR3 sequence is CASSYGPGLATGELFF. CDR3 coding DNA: TGTGCCAGCAGTTACGGACCGGGACTAGCTACCGGGGAGCTGTTTTTT.

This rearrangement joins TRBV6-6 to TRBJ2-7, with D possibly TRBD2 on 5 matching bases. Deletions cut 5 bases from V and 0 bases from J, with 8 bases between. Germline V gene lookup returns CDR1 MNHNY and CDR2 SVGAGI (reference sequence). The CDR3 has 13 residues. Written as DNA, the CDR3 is TGTGCCAGCAGTCGGAGGAGCTCCTACGAGCAGTACTTC. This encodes CASSRRSSYEQYF.

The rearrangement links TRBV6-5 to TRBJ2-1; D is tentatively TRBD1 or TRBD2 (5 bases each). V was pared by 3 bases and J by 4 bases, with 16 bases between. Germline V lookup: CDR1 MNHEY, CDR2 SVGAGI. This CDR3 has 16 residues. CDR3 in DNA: TGTGCCAGCAGTTATCGGGCCGGGACGGCATACAATGAGCAGTTCTTC. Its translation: CASSYRAGTAYNEQFF.

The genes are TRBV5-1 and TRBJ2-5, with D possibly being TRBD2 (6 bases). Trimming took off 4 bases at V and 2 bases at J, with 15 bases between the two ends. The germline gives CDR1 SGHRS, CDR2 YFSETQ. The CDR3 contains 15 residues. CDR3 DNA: TGCGCCAGCAGCAAAGCAACTAGCTTACAAGAGACCCAGTACTTC. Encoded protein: CASSKATSLQETQYF.

In DNA form, the CDR3 reads TGTGCCACCAGCAGCCAGGGGCAAACAGTGAACGAGCAGTACTTC. Encoded protein: CATSSQGQTVNEQYF. This sequence joins TRBV15 and TRBJ2-7; maybe TRBD1 (6 bases). Trimming removed 3 bases at V and 5 bases at J, with 17 bases between. Germline lookup yields CDR1 LNHNV and CDR2 YYDKDF (reference sequence). The CDR3 runs 15 residues.

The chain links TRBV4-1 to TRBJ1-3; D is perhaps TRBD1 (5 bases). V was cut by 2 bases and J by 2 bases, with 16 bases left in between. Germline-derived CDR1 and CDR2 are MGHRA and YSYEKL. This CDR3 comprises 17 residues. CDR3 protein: CASSQRQLQGAGNTIYF. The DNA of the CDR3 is TGCGCCAGCAGCCAACGCCAACTCCAGGGTGCTGGAAACACCATATATTTT.

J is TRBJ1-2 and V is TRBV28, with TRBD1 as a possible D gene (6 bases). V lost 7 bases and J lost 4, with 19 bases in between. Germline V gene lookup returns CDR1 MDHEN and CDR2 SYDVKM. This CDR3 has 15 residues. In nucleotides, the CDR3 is TGTGCCAGCACCCTGGGGGGGGGCTGGGCCTATGGCTACACCTTC. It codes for CASTLGGGWAYGYTF.

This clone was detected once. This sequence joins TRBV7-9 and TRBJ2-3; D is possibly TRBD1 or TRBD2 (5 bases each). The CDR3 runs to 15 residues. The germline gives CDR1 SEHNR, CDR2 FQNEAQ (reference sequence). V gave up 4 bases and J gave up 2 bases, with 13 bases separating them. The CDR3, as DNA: TGTGCCAGCAGCTCCTCTCGGGGCTACACAGATACGCAGTATTTT. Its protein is CASSSSRGYTDTQYF.

This CDR3 is CASRPGSSGALYSPLHF. CDR3 in DNA: TGTGCCAGCAGACCAGGGAGCTCGGGGGCACTATATTCACCCCTCCACTTT. This chain uses TRBV28 with TRBJ1-6; D might be TRBD1 (6 bases). The CDR3 has 17 residues. V was shortened by 6 bases and J by 8 bases, with 23 bases between the two germline ends. Germline lookup yields CDR1 MDHEN and CDR2 SYDVKM.

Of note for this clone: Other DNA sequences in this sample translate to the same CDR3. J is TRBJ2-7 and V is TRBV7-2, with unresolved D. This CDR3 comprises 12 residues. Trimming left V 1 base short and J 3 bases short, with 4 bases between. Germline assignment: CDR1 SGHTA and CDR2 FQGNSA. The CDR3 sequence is CASSLGRYEQYF. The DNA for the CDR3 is TGTGCCAGCAGCTTAGGGCGCTACGAGCAGTACTTC.